A single sample gave rise to the 7 T cell receptor beta chains below, sequenced in a study of shared clonotypes between healthy human individuals (dated by TCRdb to about 2020). Library method: the immunoSEQ multiplex PCR assay. The immuneACCESS repertoire file appears here via TCRdb, limited to in-frame rearrangements. These files lack a portion of the clones; in checked studies, under half of the deficit traces to unresolved V genes, and the cause of the others is not known. The sample profile shows 600,000 to 800,000 clones; just under 75% of them were found once. The ten largest clones represent about 1.7% of the sample. Sequenced material: memory CD4+ T cells sorted from blood. The label giving this sample's cell subset or site can be read as: CD45RA-negative fraction. The receptors come from a woman in her twenties or thirties in good health.

This chain uses TRBV5-1 with TRBJ1-4; 7 nucleotides agree with TRBD1. The CDR3 covers 16 residues. Trimming at V came to 5 bases and at J to 7 bases, leaving 14 bases not matched to a gene. Germline assignment: CDR1 SGHRS and CDR2 YFSETQ. The CDR3 nucleotides are TGCGCCAGCAGAGACATGCTAGGGGGCGGATTTGAAAAACTGTTTTTT. Its translation: CASRDMLGGGFEKLFF.

The chain carries TRBV5-5 and TRBJ1-2, with D possibly TRBD1 on 5 matching bases. This CDR3 region has 15 residues. The V gene's germline CDR1 is SGHKS and CDR2 YYEKEE (reference sequence). Between the trimmed V and J ends, which lost 3 bases and 5 bases, there was a span of 17 bases. Written as DNA, the CDR3 is TGTGCCAGCAGCTCCGGGACGGCGATTGAATATGGCTACACCTTC. The encoded protein is CASSSGTAIEYGYTF.

V usage is TRBV27 and J usage is TRBJ2-7; D is ambiguous. Germline V CDR1 and CDR2: MNHEY, SMNVEV (reference sequence). Trimming removed 5 bases at V and 4 bases at J, with 18 bases between. CDR3 length equals 15 residues. The CDR3 DNA sequence: TGTGCCAGCAGTCTGGCGGCCCGACCACCTTACGAGCAGTACTTC. Amino acid sequence: CASSLAARPPYEQYF.

About this clone itself: An end of the junction differs from the germline gene, which may be a read error. This sequence joins TRBV5-1 and TRBJ1-2; 7 bases align to TRBD1. The germline gives CDR1 SGHRS, CDR2 YFSETQ. The CDR3 length is 13 residues. The CDR3 reads CASRLDRNYGYTF. DNA for the CDR3: TGCGCCAGCAGATTGGACAGGAACTATGGCTACACCTTC.

The chain is built from TRBV4-1 and TRBJ1-2; D is perhaps TRBD1 (6 bases). The CDR3 runs to 14 residues. The V end lost 0 bases, the J end lost 6 bases, and 11 bases lay between the germline ends. Looked up from germline, CDR1 is MGHRA and CDR2 is YSYEKL. The CDR3 DNA sequence: TGCGCCAGCAGCCAAGAGTTCAGGGGTAATGGCTACACCTTC. Translated: CASSQEFRGNGYTF.

This chain uses TRBV2 with TRBJ2-7; the D is unclear. This CDR3 contains 14 residues. Trimming left V 6 bases short and J 2 bases short, with 14 bases between. Germline assignment: CDR1 SNHLY and CDR2 FYNNEI. CDR3 sequence reads: CASSDPVGPYEQYF. The CDR3 region has the DNA TGTGCCAGCAGCGATCCCGTGGGCCCCTACGAGCAGTACTTC.

Only a few counts were recorded for this clone. V usage is TRBV5-1 and J usage is TRBJ2-1; 9 nucleotides match TRBD2. This CDR3 has 15 amino acids. With V trimmed by 4 bases and J by 12 bases, 14 bases remained unmatched. The germline CDR1 and CDR2 sequences are SGHRS and YFSETQ. CDR3 in DNA: TGCGCCAGCAGCCTGTGGATTAGTAGCGGGGGCACGCAGTTCTTC. Protein product: CASSLWISSGGTQFF.